These 6 T cell receptor beta chains originate from one sample sequenced in a study of post-analysis software for immune sequencing data. Study outcomes and limitations: Relative to controls, patients had roughly five TRBV segments at higher frequency, with TRBV5-6, TRBV5-1 and TRBV20-1 among these.

Unique molecular identifiers had been added to the TCR beta cDNA libraries. A single record per CDR3 protein comes from TCRdb applying MiXCR to the PCR reads. The data show a few hundred thousand distinct CDR3 sequences, over 35% seen once. Their antigens remain unidentified. The sequenced material came from blood. The receptors here all came from a girl under 18 with multiple sclerosis.

The chain has TRBV29-1 and TRBJ2-1; 8 bases line up with TRBD2. There are 14 residues in the CDR3. Germline V gene lookup returns CDR1 SQVTM and CDR2 ANQGSEA. Trimming removed 4 bases from V and 9 bases from J; junction bases left unmatched: 11. For the CDR3, the DNA is TGCAGCGTTGCGAGCGGGAGTGAGTGGTTTGAGCAGTTCTTC. This encodes CSVASGSEWFEQFF.

The V gene is TRBV4-2, the J gene TRBJ2-1; 14 bases line up with TRBD2. In germline, CDR1 is LGHNA, CDR2 YNFKEQ. There are 16 residues in the CDR3. The ends lost 3 bases at V and 6 bases at J; junction bases unmatched: 4. The CDR3 sequence is CASSQRLAGGGNEQFF. The CDR3 region has the DNA TGTGCCAGCAGCCAGCGACTAGCGGGAGGGGGCAATGAGCAGTTCTTC.

This clonotype was seen a few times. The gene calls are TRBV10-3 and TRBJ1-6; possibly TRBD1 for D (5 bases). Germline CDR1 reads ENHRY; CDR2 reads SYGVKD. The V gene lost 7 bases and the J gene lost 7 bases, with 11 bases spanning the gap. The CDR3 runs 13 residues. For the CDR3, the DNA is TGTGCCATCATGCAGGGTCTGAATTCACCCCTCCACTTT. As protein: CAIMQGLNSPLHF.

This rearrangement joins TRBV5-1 to TRBJ1-1; D unclear. CDR1 is SGHRS, CDR2 YFSETQ, per germline. Trimming took 0 bases from V and 1 from J, leaving 10 bases between them. The CDR3 contains 15 residues. This chain's CDR3 is CASSLASLGNTEAFF. CDR3 DNA: TGCGCCAGCAGCTTGGCCAGCTTGGGGAACACTGAAGCTTTCTTT.

V gene TRBV30 combines with J gene TRBJ1-2; no firm D call. CDR3 size: 10 residues. Per germline, CDR1 GTSNPN and CDR2 SVGIG (reference sequence). V lost 3 bases and J 8 bases, leaving 7 bases between the germline ends. The CDR3 here is CAWRKGGYTF. CDR3 nucleotides: TGTGCCTGGAGGAAAGGAGGCTACACCTTC.

The chain uses TRBV4-2 and TRBJ2-3, with 10 bases matching TRBD2. V trimming: 0 bases; J trimming: 3 bases; junction bases outside the gene matches: 15. CDR1 is LGHNA and CDR2 is YNFKEQ in the germline V gene. CDR3 size: 20 residues. CDR3 sequence (DNA): TGTGCCAGCAGCCAAGATGCCCAATTGCTAGCGGGAGTACTAACAGATACGCAGTATTTT. Amino acids: CASSQDAQLLAGVLTDTQYF.